This TCR beta chain was documented in a study of PD-L1 blockade in urothelial cancer. The wider study: The year 2014 saw patients start atezolizumab, 1,200 mg intravenously every 3 weeks. Male patients with bladder-origin urothelial cancer numbered about 85% of the 29. Each participant's history included 0 to 3 prior chemotherapy regimens.

The V end lost 5 bases, the J end lost 3 bases, and 14 bases lay between the germline ends. Per the germline V gene, CDR1 is MNHNS and CDR2 is SASEGT. The CDR3 totals 14 residues. The repertoire was sequenced with immunoSEQ multiplex PCR; TCRdb's copy has only in-frame clones and lacks some. Among fewer than 75,000 clones, about 85% were seen once, and the ten largest hold 4% to 6%. The receptor comes from a man aged 70 or older with urothelial cancer. Material: PBMCs, obtained around atezolizumab (anti-PD-L1) treatment. The rearrangement joins TRBV6-1 to TRBJ2-7, with D possibly being TRBD1 (6 bases). The CDR3 sequence: CASSQTWTVYEQYF. The CDR3 nucleotides are TGTGCCAGCAGTCAGACCTGGACAGTCTACGAGCAGTACTTC.